These 25 T cell receptor beta chains came from one sample sequenced in a study of T-cell memory formation after mild COVID-19. Via MiXCR, TCRdb re-called the 5' RACE reads, giving one row per CDR3 protein. Of 110,000 or so distinct CDR3 sequences in the sample, 22% were seen once. The sequenced material came from PBMCs or a T cell subset sorted from them (not recorded which). These receptors all come from a young man who had mild COVID-19 (a few samples of this study predate the infection). Cell type and time point are not known.

The chain joins TRBV12-3 or TRBV12-4 to TRBJ2-7, with D maybe TRBD2 (7 bases). The V gene lost 5 bases and the J gene lost 2 bases, with 16 bases spanning the gap. CDR3 length equals 15 residues. The chain's CDR3 is CASSLGGGAAYEQYF. For the CDR3, the DNA is TGTGCCAGCAGTCTGGGGGGGGGCGCGGCCTACGAGCAGTACTTC.

This clonotype was counted between two and nine times. This sequence joins TRBV28 and TRBJ2-2; unclear D gene. Germline V gene lookup returns CDR1 MDHEN and CDR2 SYDVKM. Trimming removed 7 bases at V and 6 bases at J, with 15 bases between. CDR3 length: 14 residues. The CDR3 is CASNEWRTSGELFF. CDR3 DNA: TGTGCCAGCAATGAGTGGCGGACGTCCGGGGAGCTGTTTTTT.

This clonotype was counted only a few times. This chain uses TRBV28 with TRBJ1-1; D not certain. This CDR3 spans 14 amino acids. In germline, CDR1 is MDHEN, CDR2 SYDVKM. Trimming took 0 bases from V and 3 from J, leaving 8 bases between them. CDR3 sequence: CASSLWGKDTEAFF. CDR3 coding DNA: TGTGCCAGCAGTTTATGGGGTAAGGACACTGAAGCTTTCTTT.

This clonotype has only a few counts. The rearrangement joins TRBV9 to TRBJ2-5, with D possibly TRBD1 on 6 matching bases. V shed 1 base and J shed 5 bases, with 15 bases lying between them. CDR1 is SGDLS, CDR2 YYNGEE, per germline. The CDR3 consists of 15 residues. The CDR3: CASSVFQGLGETQYF. CDR3 bases: TGTGCCAGCAGCGTATTTCAGGGGCTGGGTGAGACCCAGTACTTC. Filled out from reference TRBV9 and TRBJ2-5, the complete variable domain reads DSGVTQTPKHLITATGQRVTLRCSPRSGDLSVYWYQQSLDQGLQFLIQYYNGEERAKGNILERFSAQQFPDLHSELNLSSLELGDSALYFCASSVFQGLGETQYFGPGTRLLVL.

This chain connects TRBV9 to TRBJ2-3; 13 positions match TRBD2. The CDR3 spans 17 residues. CDR1 is SGDLS, CDR2 YYNGEE, per germline. J was trimmed by 3 bases and V by 0 bases; bases with no gene match: 4. The CDR3 nucleotides are TGTGCCAGCAGCGTAGCCTGGACTAGCGGGGGAACAGATACGCAGTATTTT. Its translation is CASSVAWTSGGTDTQYF.

The chain couples TRBV5-6 to TRBJ2-5; a possible D gene is TRBD1 (6 bases). V was cut by 6 bases and J by 9 bases, with 12 bases left in between. The CDR3 contains 11 residues. CDR1 SGHDT and CDR2 YYEEEE come from the germline V gene. As DNA, the CDR3 is TGTGCCAGCACCCGGAAGGGGGCCCAGTACTTC. It specifies CASTRKGAQYF.

This rearrangement joins TRBV6-6 to TRBJ1-3, with D hard to call. This CDR3 is built from 11 residues. The V end was cut by 7 bases, the J end by 3 bases, with 4 bases between. Germline V gene sequence: CDR1 MNHNY, CDR2 SVGAGI (reference sequence). The CDR3 nucleotides are TGTGCCAGCACCCATGGAAACACCATATATTTT. It encodes CASTHGNTIYF.

In this sample, this clonotype turned up a few times. CDR3 bases: TGTGCCAGCAGGCTCCAGTCCGGCACAGATACGCAGTATTTT. It encodes CASRLQSGTDTQYF. The V gene is TRBV7-9, the J gene TRBJ2-3, with D uncertain. The CDR3 consists of 14 residues. V was pared by 6 bases and J by 1 base, with 11 bases between. The germline CDR1 and CDR2 sequences are SEHNR and FQNEAQ (reference sequence).

This clonotype was observed a handful of times. The gene calls are TRBV20-1 and TRBJ2-7; 10 bases match TRBD1. Germline assignment: CDR1 DFQATT and CDR2 SNEGSKA (reference sequence). The CDR3 consists of 14 residues. With 3 bases clipped from V and 5 bases from J, the junction kept 7 bases outside the gene matches. CDR3 in DNA: TGCAGTGCTAGCCAGGGACAGGGGATCGACGAGCAGTACTTC. Residues: CSASQGQGIDEQYF.

The sample holds a few counts of this clonotype. V and J are TRBV5-1 and TRBJ2-7, with D tentatively TRBD1 (6 bases). Germline values: CDR1 SGHRS, CDR2 YFSETQ. The V and J ends lost 0 bases and 6 bases respectively, with 7 bases between them. This CDR3 is 12 amino acids long. The CDR3 sequence is CASSLAGAEQYV. For the CDR3, the DNA is TGCGCCAGCAGCTTGGCAGGGGCCGAGCAGTACGTC.

This clonotype was detected only a few times. This chain joins TRBV5-6 and TRBJ1-2, with D unclear. Trimming pared 0 bases from V and 3 bases from J, leaving 27 bases between. Looked up from germline, CDR1 is SGHDT and CDR2 is YYEEEE. This CDR3 contains 20 residues. In nucleotides, the CDR3 is TGTGCCAGCAGCTTGGCCAAAAGGTTCGCGGATCCGAGAATGCACTATGGCTACACCTTC. Its protein is CASSLAKRFADPRMHYGYTF.

V gene TRBV7-9 combines with J gene TRBJ1-4; the match to TRBD1 covers 9 bases. The CDR3 consists of 15 residues. Looked up from germline, CDR1 is SEHNR and CDR2 is FQNEAQ (reference sequence). V shed 5 bases and J 8 bases; nucleotides not matched to a gene: 9. DNA of the CDR3: TGTGCCAGCAGCACCCCGAGGGACAGGGACGAAAAACTGTTTTTT. It translates to CASSTPRDRDEKLFF.

The genes are TRBV7-9 and TRBJ1-2; 8 bases map to TRBD1. The CDR3 spans 16 residues. Germline CDR1 SEHNR, CDR2 FQNEAQ (reference sequence). The V and J ends lost 0 bases and 5 bases, in that order; junction bases with no gene match: 8. Written as DNA, the CDR3 is TGTGCCAGCAGCTTAGCGCGGGGACAGGAGAGTTATGGCTACACCTTC. This codes for CASSLARGQESYGYTF.

V is TRBV10-3 and J is TRBJ2-3, with D maybe TRBD2 (5 bases). Germline loops: CDR1 ENHRY, CDR2 SYGVKD. This CDR3 contains 14 residues. Trimming shortened V by 10 bases and J by 2 bases, and 16 bases separated the two germline ends. CDR3 nucleotides: TGTGCCACCCTCGGGGAGCCCTCCACAGATACGCAGTATTTT. Its translation is CATLGEPSTDTQYF.

This clonotype was found a few times. This chain connects TRBV27 to TRBJ2-3; 7 bases align to TRBD1. V lost 7 bases to trimming and J lost 0 bases; unmatched junction nucleotides: 4. The germline V gene has CDR1 MNHEY and CDR2 SMNVEV (reference sequence). The CDR3 contains 14 residues. The CDR3 region is CASKRGLSTDTQYF. CDR3 bases: TGTGCCAGCAAAAGGGGGCTCAGCACAGATACGCAGTATTTT.

In its sample, this clonotype was seen a few times. V is TRBV11-1 and J is TRBJ1-1, with 9 bases identical to TRBD1. V was clipped by 5 bases and J by 4 bases; unmatched bases: 2. The length of the CDR3 is 13 residues. The germline V gene has CDR1 SGHAT and CDR2 FQDESV (reference sequence). The CDR3 region is CASSVTGGTEAFF. In nucleotides, the CDR3 is TGTGCCAGCAGCGTGACAGGGGGCACTGAAGCTTTCTTT.

This clonotype was seen a few times. This chain links TRBV11-2 with TRBJ2-1; D perhaps matches TRBD1 (5 bases). The germline gives CDR1 SGHAT, CDR2 FQNNGV. V was pared by 7 bases and J by 12 bases, with 13 bases between. This CDR3 is 11 amino acids long. The CDR3 spells CASNQGVGQFF. CDR3 DNA: TGTGCCAGCAACCAGGGCGTGGGGCAGTTCTTC. Looking up the rest from reference TRBV11-2 and TRBJ2-1 gives the full variable domain: EAGVAQSPRYKIIEKRQSVAFWCNPISGHATLYWYQQILGQGPKLLIQFQNNGVVDDSQLPKDRFSAERLKGVDSTLKIQPAKLEDSAVYLCASNQGVGQFFGPGTRLTVL.

This chain joins TRBV4-1 and TRBJ2-2, with 7 bases matching TRBD1. V was clipped by 1 base and J by 5 bases; unmatched bases: 1. The germline V gene has CDR1 MGHRA and CDR2 YSYEKL. The CDR3 is 14 amino acids. The CDR3 region is CASSQAGQTGELFF. The CDR3 coding sequence is TGCGCCAGCAGCCAAGCGGGACAGACCGGGGAGCTGTTTTTT.

The rearrangement joins TRBV10-1 to TRBJ2-3, with 7 bases aligning to TRBD2. The germline CDR1 and CDR2 sequences are WNHNN and SYGVQD (reference sequence). CDR3 length: 14 residues. V lost 6 bases and J lost 2; bases outside the gene matches: 5. Here the CDR3 DNA reads TGCGCCAGCAGCGGGGGGTTCCTCACAGATACGCAGTATTTT. It yields the protein CASSGGFLTDTQYF.

This clonotype turned up a few times. The chain carries TRBV6-6 and TRBJ2-7; perhaps TRBD1 as D (6 bases). Trimming removed 7 bases from V and 0 bases from J, with 13 bases in between. This CDR3 is built from 14 residues. The germline V gene has CDR1 MNHNY and CDR2 SVGAGI (reference sequence). CDR3 loop: CASTGQWSSYEQYF. For the CDR3, the DNA is TGTGCCAGCACCGGACAGTGGAGCTCCTACGAGCAGTACTTC.

For the CDR3, the DNA is TGTGCCAGCAGGAATGGAATCACTGAAGCTTTCTTT. The encoded protein is CASRNGITEAFF. The V and J genes are TRBV6-5 and TRBJ1-1, with D uncertain. Germline-derived CDR1 and CDR2 are MNHEY and SVGAGI. This CDR3 spans 12 amino acids. Trimming left V 6 bases short and J 4 bases short, with 9 bases between.

The chain carries TRBV6-2 or TRBV6-3 and TRBJ1-2; no definite D call. The V gene's germline CDR1 is MNHEY and CDR2 SVGEGT. The CDR3 covers 15 residues. V was cut by 3 bases and J by 0 bases, with 11 bases left in between. The CDR3 nucleotides read TGTGCCAGCAGTTATACGGACGGACCTAACTATGGCTACACCTTC. Its protein is CASSYTDGPNYGYTF.

The chain carries TRBV3-1 and TRBJ2-1; the D call may be TRBD1 or TRBD2 (6 bases each). Germline V gene sequence: CDR1 LGHDT, CDR2 YNNKEL (reference sequence). Trimming removed 1 base from V and 0 bases from J, with 13 bases in between. This CDR3 comprises 17 residues. CDR3 amino acids: CASSQVRGLSSYNEQFF. The CDR3 coding sequence is TGTGCCAGCAGCCAAGTCCGGGGGCTGAGCTCCTACAATGAGCAGTTCTTC.

The V and J genes are TRBV7-2 and TRBJ2-5, with TRBD1 matching 8 bases. CDR1 is SGHTA, CDR2 FQGNSA, per germline. This CDR3 is built from 16 residues. The V segment lost 4 bases and the J segment 5 bases; nucleotides outside the gene matches: 12. CDR3 coding DNA: TGTGCCAGCAGCTCGAGACCCCAGGGGGCGCGGGAGACCCAGTACTTC. It is translated as CASSSRPQGARETQYF. The whole variable domain, remainder taken from reference TRBV7-2 and TRBJ2-5, is GAGVSQSPSNKVTEKGKDVELRCDPISGHTALYWYRQSLGQGLEFLIYFQGNSAPDKSGLPSDRFSAERTGGSVSTLTIQRTQQEDSAVYLCASSSRPQGARETQYFGPGTRLLVL.

The chain uses TRBV5-1 and TRBJ2-1; 9 nucleotides match TRBD1. Germline V gene data show CDR1 as SGHRS and CDR2 as YFSETQ. Germline trimming cut 5 bases from V and 3 bases from J; bases unmatched to any gene: 12. The CDR3 sequence is 17 residues long. CDR3 residues: CASRQGYRGQVYNEQFF. The DNA for the CDR3 is TGCGCCAGCAGACAAGGTTACAGGGGGCAAGTCTACAATGAGCAGTTCTTC.